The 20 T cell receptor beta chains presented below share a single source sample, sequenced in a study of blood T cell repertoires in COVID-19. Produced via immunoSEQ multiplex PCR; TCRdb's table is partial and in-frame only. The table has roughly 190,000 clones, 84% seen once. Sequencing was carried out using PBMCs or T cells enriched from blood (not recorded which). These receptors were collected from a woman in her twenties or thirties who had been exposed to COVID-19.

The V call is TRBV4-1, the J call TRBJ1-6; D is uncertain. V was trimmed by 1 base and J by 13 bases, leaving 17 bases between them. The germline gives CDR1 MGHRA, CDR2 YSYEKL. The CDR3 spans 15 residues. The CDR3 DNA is TGCGCCAGCAGCCAAGGCACTAGCAGGTGGACGCCCCTCCACTTT. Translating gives CASSQGTSRWTPLHF.

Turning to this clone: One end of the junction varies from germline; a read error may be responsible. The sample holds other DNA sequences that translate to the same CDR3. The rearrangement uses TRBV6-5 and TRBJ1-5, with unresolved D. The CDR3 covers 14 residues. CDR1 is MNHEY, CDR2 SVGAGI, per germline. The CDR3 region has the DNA TGTGCCAGCAGGACGGGGTACGGCAACCAGCCCCAGCATTTT. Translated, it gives CASRTGYGNQPQHF.

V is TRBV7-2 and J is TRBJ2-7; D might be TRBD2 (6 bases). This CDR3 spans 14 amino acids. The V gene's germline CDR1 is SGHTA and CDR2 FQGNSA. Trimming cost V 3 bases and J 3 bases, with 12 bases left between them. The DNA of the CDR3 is TGTGCCAGCAGCTTCGGGGCGGGGCTCTACGAGCAGTACTTC. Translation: CASSFGAGLYEQYF. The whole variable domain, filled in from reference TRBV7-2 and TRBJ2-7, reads GAGVSQSPSNKVTEKGKDVELRCDPISGHTALYWYRQSLGQGLEFLIYFQGNSAPDKSGLPSDRFSAERTGGSVSTLTIQRTQQEDSAVYLCASSFGAGLYEQYFGPGTRLTVT.

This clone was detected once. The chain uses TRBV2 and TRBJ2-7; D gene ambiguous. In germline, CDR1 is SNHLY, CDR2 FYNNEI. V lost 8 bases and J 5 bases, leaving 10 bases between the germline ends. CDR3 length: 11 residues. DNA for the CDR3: TGTGCCAGCTCCACCGAGGACGAGCAGTACTTC. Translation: CASSTEDEQYF. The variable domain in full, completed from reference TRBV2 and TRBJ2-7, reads EPEVTQTPSHQVTQMGQEVILRCVPISNHLYFYWYRQILGQKVEFLVSFYNNEISEKSEIFDDQFSVERPDGSNFTLKIRSTKLEDSAMYFCASSTEDEQYFGPGTRLTVT.

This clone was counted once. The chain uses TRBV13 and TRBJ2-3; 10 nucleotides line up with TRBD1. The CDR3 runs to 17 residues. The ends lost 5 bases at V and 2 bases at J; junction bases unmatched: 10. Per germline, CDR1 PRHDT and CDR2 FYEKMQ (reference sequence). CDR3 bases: TGTGCCAGCAGCACGTCTGGACAGGGGGGGTACACAGATACGCAGTATTTT. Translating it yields CASSTSGQGGYTDTQYF.

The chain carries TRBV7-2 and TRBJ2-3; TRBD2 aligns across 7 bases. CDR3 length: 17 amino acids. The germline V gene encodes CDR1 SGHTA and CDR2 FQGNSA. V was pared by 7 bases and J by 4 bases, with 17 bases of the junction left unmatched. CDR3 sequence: CASTRLRGGPNPDTQYF. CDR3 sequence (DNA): TGTGCCAGCACACGACTTCGCGGGGGACCCAACCCAGATACGCAGTATTTT.

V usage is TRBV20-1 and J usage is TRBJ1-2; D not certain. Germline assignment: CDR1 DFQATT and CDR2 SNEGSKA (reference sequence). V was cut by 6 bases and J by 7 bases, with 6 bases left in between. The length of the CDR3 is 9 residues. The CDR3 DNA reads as TGCAGTGCGGACTTTGGCTACACCTTC. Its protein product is CSADFGYTF.

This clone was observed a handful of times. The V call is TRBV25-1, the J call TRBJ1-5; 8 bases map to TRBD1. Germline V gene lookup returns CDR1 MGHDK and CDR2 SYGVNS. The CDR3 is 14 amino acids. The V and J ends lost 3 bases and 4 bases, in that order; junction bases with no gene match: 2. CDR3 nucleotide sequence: TGTGCCAGCAGTGACGGACAGGGTAATCAGCCCCAGCATTTT. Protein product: CASSDGQGNQPQHF.

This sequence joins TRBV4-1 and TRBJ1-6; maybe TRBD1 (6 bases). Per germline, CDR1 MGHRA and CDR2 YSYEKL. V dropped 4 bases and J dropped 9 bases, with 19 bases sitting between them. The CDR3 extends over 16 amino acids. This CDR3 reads CASSRVPEGVVSPLHF. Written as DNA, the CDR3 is TGCGCCAGCAGCCGAGTTCCAGAGGGGGTAGTTTCACCCCTCCACTTT.

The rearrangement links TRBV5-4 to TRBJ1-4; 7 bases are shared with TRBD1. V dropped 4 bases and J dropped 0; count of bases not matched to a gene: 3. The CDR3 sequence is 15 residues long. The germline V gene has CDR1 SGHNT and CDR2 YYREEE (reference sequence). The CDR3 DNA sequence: TGTGCCAGCAGCCCAGGACAGGCAACTAATGAAAAACTGTTTTTT. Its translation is CASSPGQATNEKLFF.

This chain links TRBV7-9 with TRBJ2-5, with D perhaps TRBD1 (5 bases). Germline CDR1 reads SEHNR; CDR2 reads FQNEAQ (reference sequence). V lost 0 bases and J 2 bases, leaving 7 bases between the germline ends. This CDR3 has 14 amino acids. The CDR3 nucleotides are TGTGCCAGCAGCTTAGCCAGGGCGCAAGAGACCCAGTACTTC. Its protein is CASSLARAQETQYF. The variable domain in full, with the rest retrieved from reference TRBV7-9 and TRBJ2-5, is DTGVSQNPRHKITKRGQNVTFRCDPISEHNRLYWYRQTLGQGPEFLTYFQNEAQLEKSRLLSDRFSAERPKGSFSTLEIQRTEQGDSAMYLCASSLARAQETQYFGPGTRLLVL.

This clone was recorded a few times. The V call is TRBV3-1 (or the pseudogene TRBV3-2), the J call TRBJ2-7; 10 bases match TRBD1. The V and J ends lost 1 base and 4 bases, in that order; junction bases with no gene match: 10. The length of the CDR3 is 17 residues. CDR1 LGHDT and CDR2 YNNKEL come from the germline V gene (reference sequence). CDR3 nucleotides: TGTGCCAGCAGCCAAGGCCCCCCGGGACAGGGGTTTTACGAGCAGTACTTC. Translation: CASSQGPPGQGFYEQYF.

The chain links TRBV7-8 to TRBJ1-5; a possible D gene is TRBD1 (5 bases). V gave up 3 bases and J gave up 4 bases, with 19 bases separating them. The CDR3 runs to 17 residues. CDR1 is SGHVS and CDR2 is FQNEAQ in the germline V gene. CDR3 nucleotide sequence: TGTGCCAGCAGCTTGGGGAGGTTTGGGGCGGGGAATCAGCCCCAGCATTTT. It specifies CASSLGRFGAGNQPQHF.

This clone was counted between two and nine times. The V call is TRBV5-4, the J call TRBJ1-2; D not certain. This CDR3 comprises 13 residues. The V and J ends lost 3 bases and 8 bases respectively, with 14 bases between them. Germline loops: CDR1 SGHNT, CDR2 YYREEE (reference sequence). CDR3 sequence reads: CASSSSPQRGYTF. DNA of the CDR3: TGTGCCAGCAGCTCTTCCCCACAGCGGGGCTACACCTTC.

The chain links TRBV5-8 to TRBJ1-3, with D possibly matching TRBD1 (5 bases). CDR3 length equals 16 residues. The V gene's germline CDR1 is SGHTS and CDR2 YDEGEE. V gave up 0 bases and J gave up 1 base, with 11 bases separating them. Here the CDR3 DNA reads TGTGCCAGCAGCTTGGGAGTGGGGACTTCTGGAAACACCATATATTTT. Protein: CASSLGVGTSGNTIYF.

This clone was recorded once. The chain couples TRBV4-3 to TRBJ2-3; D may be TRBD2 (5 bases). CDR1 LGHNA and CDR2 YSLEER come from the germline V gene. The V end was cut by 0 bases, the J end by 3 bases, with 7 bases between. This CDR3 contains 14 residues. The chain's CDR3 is CASSQDLATDTQYF. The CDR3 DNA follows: TGCGCCAGCAGCCAAGATCTAGCAACAGATACGCAGTATTTT.

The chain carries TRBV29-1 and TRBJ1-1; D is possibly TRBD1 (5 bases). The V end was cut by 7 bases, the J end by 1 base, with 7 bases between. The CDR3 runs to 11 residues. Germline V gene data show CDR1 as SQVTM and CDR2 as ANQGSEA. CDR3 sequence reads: CSGQWNTEAFF. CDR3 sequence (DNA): TGCAGCGGACAGTGGAACACTGAAGCTTTCTTT.

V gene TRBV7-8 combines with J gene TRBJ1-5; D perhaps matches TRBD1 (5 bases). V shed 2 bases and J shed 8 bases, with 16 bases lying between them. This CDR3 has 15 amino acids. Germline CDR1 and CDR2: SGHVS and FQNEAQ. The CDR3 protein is CASSLFGQGGEPQHF. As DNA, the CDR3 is TGTGCCAGCAGCTTATTTGGGCAGGGCGGAGAGCCCCAGCATTTT.

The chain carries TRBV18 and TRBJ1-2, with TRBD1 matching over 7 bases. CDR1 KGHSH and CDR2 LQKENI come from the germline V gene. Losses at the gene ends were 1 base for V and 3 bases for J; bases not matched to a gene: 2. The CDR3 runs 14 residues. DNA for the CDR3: TGTGCCAGCTCACCACTCGGGACAGACTATGGCTACACCTTC. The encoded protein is CASSPLGTDYGYTF.

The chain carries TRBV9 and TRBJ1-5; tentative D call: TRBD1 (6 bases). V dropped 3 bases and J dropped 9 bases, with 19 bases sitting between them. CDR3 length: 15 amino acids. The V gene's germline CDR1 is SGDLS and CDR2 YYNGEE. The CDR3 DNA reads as TGTGCCAGCAGCGGCGGGTTGGGACACTATCCGCCCCAGCATTTT. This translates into CASSGGLGHYPPQHF.